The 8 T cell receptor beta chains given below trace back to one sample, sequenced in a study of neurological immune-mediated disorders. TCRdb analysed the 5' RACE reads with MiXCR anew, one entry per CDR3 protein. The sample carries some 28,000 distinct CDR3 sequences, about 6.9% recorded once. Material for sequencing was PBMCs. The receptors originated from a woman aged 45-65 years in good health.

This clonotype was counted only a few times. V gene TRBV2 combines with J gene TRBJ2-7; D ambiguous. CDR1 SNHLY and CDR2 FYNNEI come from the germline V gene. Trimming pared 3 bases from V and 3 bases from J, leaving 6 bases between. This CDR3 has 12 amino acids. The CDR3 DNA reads TGTGCCAGCAGTGAGAGTATCTACGAGCAGTACTTC. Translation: CASSESIYEQYF.

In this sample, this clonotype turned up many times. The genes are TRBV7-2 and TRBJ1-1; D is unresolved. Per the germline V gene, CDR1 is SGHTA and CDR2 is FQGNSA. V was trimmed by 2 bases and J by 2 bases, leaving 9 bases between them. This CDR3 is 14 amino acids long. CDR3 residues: CASSLLHGNTEAFF. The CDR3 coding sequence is TGTGCCAGCAGCTTATTACATGGAAACACTGAAGCTTTCTTT.

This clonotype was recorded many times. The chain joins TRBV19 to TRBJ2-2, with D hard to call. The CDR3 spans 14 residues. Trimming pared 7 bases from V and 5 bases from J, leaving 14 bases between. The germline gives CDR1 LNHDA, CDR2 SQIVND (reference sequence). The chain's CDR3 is CASTLQAVTGELFF. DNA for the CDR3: TGTGCCAGTACCCTTCAAGCAGTGACCGGGGAGCTGTTTTTT.

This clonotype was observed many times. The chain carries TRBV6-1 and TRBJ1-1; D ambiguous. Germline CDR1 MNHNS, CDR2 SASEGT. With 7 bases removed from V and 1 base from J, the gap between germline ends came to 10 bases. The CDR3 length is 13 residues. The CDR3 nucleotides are TGTGCCAGCACTGCAAGACAGAACACTGAAGCTTTCTTT. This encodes CASTARQNTEAFF.

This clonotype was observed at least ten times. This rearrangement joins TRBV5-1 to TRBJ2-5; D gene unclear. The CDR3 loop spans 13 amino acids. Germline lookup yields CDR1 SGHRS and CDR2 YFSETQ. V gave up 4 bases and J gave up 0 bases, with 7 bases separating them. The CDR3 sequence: CASSTTYQETQYF. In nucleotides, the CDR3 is TGCGCCAGCAGCACGACCTACCAAGAGACCCAGTACTTC.

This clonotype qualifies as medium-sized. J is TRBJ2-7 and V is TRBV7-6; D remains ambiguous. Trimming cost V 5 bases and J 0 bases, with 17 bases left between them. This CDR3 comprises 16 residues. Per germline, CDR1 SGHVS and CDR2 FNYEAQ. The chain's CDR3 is CASSRNPTQSSYEQYF. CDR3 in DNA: TGTGCCAGCAGCCGCAACCCGACCCAAAGCTCCTACGAGCAGTACTTC.

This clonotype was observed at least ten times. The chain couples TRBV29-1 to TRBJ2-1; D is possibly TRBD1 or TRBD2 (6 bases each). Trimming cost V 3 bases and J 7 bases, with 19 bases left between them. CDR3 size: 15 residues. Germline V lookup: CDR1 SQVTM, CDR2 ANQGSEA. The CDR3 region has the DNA TGCAGCGTTGATGAGTTGTGGCAGGGGAGGAATGAGCAGTTCTTC. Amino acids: CSVDELWQGRNEQFF.

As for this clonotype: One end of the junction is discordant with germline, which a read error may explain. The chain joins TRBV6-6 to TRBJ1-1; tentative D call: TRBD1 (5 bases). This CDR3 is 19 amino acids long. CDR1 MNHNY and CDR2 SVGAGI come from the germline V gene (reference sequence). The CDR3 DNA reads TGTGCCAGCAGTTACGGCCCCGCCAGGGTTCGCCTAATGAGCACTGAAGATTTCTTT. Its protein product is CASSYGPARVRLMSTEDFF.